This entry lists 23 T cell receptor beta chains sequenced from one sample in a study of CD8+ T cells in alopecia areata. As to treatment: oral pan-JAK inhibitor, 5-10 mg twice daily. Once RNA had been extracted, it was reverse transcribed into cDNA to act as the sequencing template. TCRdb's table, derived via immunoSEQ multiplex PCR, lists solely in-frame clones and lacks some. The sample contains some 170,000 clones, 50% to 75% of which appear only once. Sequencing used CD4+ T cells sorted from blood, obtained at approximately week 56, from a patient treated with tofacitinib. The receptors here all came from a human donor with alopecia areata.

By sample fraction, this clone is medium-sized. V and J are TRBV7-3 and TRBJ2-3; D unclear. The CDR3 is 15 residues long. CDR1 and CDR2 (germline): SGHTA, FQGTGA. V was clipped by 5 bases and J by 1 base, with 13 bases between them. The CDR3 DNA follows: TGTGCCAGCAGCCCGAGAGTAAGGGGCACAGATACGCAGTATTTT. Its translation: CASSPRVRGTDTQYF.

The chain is built from TRBV4-1 and TRBJ2-7; 11 bases fit TRBD2. Trimming at V came to 4 bases and at J to 3 bases, leaving 5 bases not matched to a gene. Germline lookup yields CDR1 MGHRA and CDR2 YSYEKL. This CDR3 comprises 15 residues. Here the CDR3 DNA reads TGCGCCAGCAGCCCAGGACTAGCGGGTCACTACGAGCAGTACTTC. Translated: CASSPGLAGHYEQYF.

The chain couples TRBV29-1 to TRBJ1-1, with 10 bases fitting TRBD1. Trimming took 4 bases from V and 11 from J; bases not matched to a gene: 13. The CDR3 loop spans 14 amino acids. Germline CDR1 and CDR2: SQVTM and ANQGSEA. CDR3 amino acids: CSVGSPGQGTWAFF. Written as DNA, the CDR3 is TGCAGCGTTGGAAGCCCGGGACAGGGGACGTGGGCTTTCTTT.

This clone was detected only a few times. The DNA for the CDR3 is TGTGCCATCAGTGCCAGGGGTACGGGAGGGACAGATACGCAGTATTTT. It yields the protein CAISARGTGGTDTQYF. The gene calls are TRBV10-3 and TRBJ2-3, with 8 bases lining up with TRBD2. After removal of 4 bases from V and 3 bases from J, the junction contained 9 bases not matched to a gene. The CDR3 covers 16 residues. The V gene's germline CDR1 is ENHRY and CDR2 SYGVKD.

The chain links TRBV27 to TRBJ2-2, with 10 positions matching TRBD2. The CDR3 covers 16 residues. V was clipped by 2 bases and J by 4 bases; unmatched bases: 4. Germline CDR1 and CDR2: MNHEY and SMNVEV (reference sequence). The CDR3 loop is CASSLLAGARTGELFF. In nucleotides, the CDR3 is TGTGCCAGCAGTTTACTAGCGGGGGCGCGCACCGGGGAGCTGTTTTTT.

V and J are TRBV29-1 and TRBJ1-1; TRBD1 matches at 7 bases. Per germline, CDR1 SQVTM and CDR2 ANQGSEA. This CDR3 has 15 residues. V shed 6 bases and J 1 base; nucleotides not matched to a gene: 11. CDR3 protein: CSVRGQKTSNTEAFF. In DNA, the CDR3 is TGCAGCGTCAGGGGACAGAAAACTTCGAACACTGAAGCTTTCTTT.

Details on this clone: The missing conserved phenylalanine or tryptophan at the end of this CDR3 makes a read error likely. No DNA is shown, since the ends of the CDR3 on it are uncertain; the CDR3 is the one TCRdb lists. This chain links TRBV29-1 with TRBJ2-7; the table's D call, TRBD1, has no DNA check behind it. Germline-derived CDR1 and CDR2 are SQVTM and ANQGSEA. The CDR3 is 14 amino acids in total, end residues counted. CDR3 sequence reads: CSVEAPSTGLAHPS.

The genes are TRBV18 and TRBJ2-3; D gene unclear. The CDR3 contains 11 residues. Between the trimmed V and J ends, which lost 0 bases and 8 bases, there was a span of 3 bases. Germline V gene sequence: CDR1 KGHSH, CDR2 LQKENI. CDR3 bases: TGTGCCAGCTCACCACCTGGTACGCAGTATTTT. Its protein product is CASSPPGTQYF.

V and J are TRBV29-1 and TRBJ1-2; a possible D gene is TRBD1 (5 bases). V was trimmed by 4 bases and J by 1 base, leaving 13 bases between them. Germline CDR1 is SQVTM and CDR2 is ANQGSEA. The CDR3 totals 14 residues. The DNA for the CDR3 is TGCAGCGTTGGTCTAAGGGGTAATAACTATGGCTACACCTTC. It codes for CSVGLRGNNYGYTF.

This clone came up a few times. J is TRBJ1-1 and V is TRBV2, with D uncertain. The CDR3 contains 13 residues. CDR1 SNHLY and CDR2 FYNNEI come from the germline V gene. Trimming removed 3 bases at V and 1 base at J, with 6 bases between. The CDR3 DNA follows: TGTGCCAGCAGTGAGGTGGAGAACACTGAAGCTTTCTTT. Its protein product is CASSEVENTEAFF.

This clone was counted between two and nine times. The chain carries TRBV2 and TRBJ1-5, with 7 bases matching TRBD1. The J segment lost 5 bases and the V segment lost 6 bases, leaving 4 bases of the junction unmatched. The CDR3 sequence is 13 residues long. Germline V CDR1 and CDR2: SNHLY, FYNNEI. The CDR3 DNA is TGTGCCAGCAGCGAGGACAGGTATCAGCCCCAGCATTTT. Translating it yields CASSEDRYQPQHF.

The genes are TRBV5-6 and TRBJ2-5; D call uncertain. Looked up from germline, CDR1 is SGHDT and CDR2 is YYEEEE. CDR3 length equals 14 residues. V lost 4 bases, J lost 3 bases, and 13 bases lay in between. The CDR3 sequence: CASSLLGREETQYF. In nucleotides, the CDR3 is TGTGCCAGCAGCCTGCTAGGAAGAGAAGAGACCCAGTACTTC.

The rearrangement uses TRBV9 and TRBJ2-5, with D tentatively TRBD1 or TRBD2 (5 bases each). The V gene lost 4 bases and the J gene lost 4 bases, with 8 bases spanning the gap. The germline V gene has CDR1 SGDLS and CDR2 YYNGEE. The CDR3 has 12 residues. The CDR3 DNA sequence: TGTGCCAGCAGCACGGGGCGAGAGACCCAGTACTTC. This translates into CASSTGRETQYF.

Only one count was recorded for this clone. The rearrangement joins TRBV5-1 to TRBJ1-5; D call uncertain. Germline V gives CDR1 SGHRS, CDR2 YFSETQ. The CDR3 length is 13 residues. V dropped 5 bases and J dropped 1 base, with 7 bases sitting between them. In nucleotides, the CDR3 is TGCGCCAGCAGTGTACAAAGCAATCAGCCCCAGCATTTT. Translating it yields CASSVQSNQPQHF.

The genes are TRBV7-3 and TRBJ2-5; TRBD2 agrees at 10 bases. The germline CDR1 and CDR2 sequences are SGHTA and FQGTGA. V lost 2 bases and J lost 7; bases outside the gene matches: 10. The CDR3 totals 16 residues. For the CDR3, the DNA is TGTGCCAGCAGCTTAGGAACGGGACTAGCGCAGGTGACCCAGTACTTC. It specifies CASSLGTGLAQVTQYF.

CDR3: CANKVQGVGDGYTF. The CDR3 DNA reads as TGTGCCAACAAAGTCCAGGGGGTCGGGGATGGCTACACCTTC. V usage is TRBV2 and J usage is TRBJ1-2; 7 bases match TRBD1. This CDR3 has 14 residues. The germline gives CDR1 SNHLY, CDR2 FYNNEI. Losses at the gene ends were 10 bases for V and 6 bases for J; bases not matched to a gene: 14.

The V and J genes are TRBV7-8 and TRBJ2-3, with a tentative D call TRBD2 (7 bases). Germline-derived CDR1 and CDR2 are SGHVS and FQNEAQ. V lost 0 bases and J 1 base, leaving 11 bases between the germline ends. This CDR3 is 16 amino acids long. The CDR3 sequence: CASSLARGAGTDTQYF. CDR3 sequence (DNA): TGTGCCAGCAGCTTAGCACGGGGGGCAGGCACAGATACGCAGTATTTT.

This clone was counted a few times. The J gene is TRBJ2-7, the V gene TRBV11-1; D gene unclear. In germline, CDR1 is SGHAT, CDR2 FQDESV (reference sequence). The V and J ends lost 0 bases and 3 bases respectively, with 9 bases between them. This CDR3 contains 14 residues. This CDR3 reads CASSLAYRNYEQYF. The DNA of the CDR3 is TGTGCCAGCAGCTTAGCTTACAGAAACTACGAGCAGTACTTC.

V gene TRBV11-3 combines with J gene TRBJ2-5, with 10 nucleotides matching TRBD2. CDR1 SGHNT and CDR2 YENEEA come from the germline V gene. J lost 5 bases, V lost 9 bases, and 9 bases had no gene match. CDR3 length: 14 residues. CDR3 loop: CASARTSGRETQYF. The DNA for the CDR3 is TGTGCCAGTGCCCGGACTAGCGGACGGGAGACCCAGTACTTC.

Worth noting for this clone: The sample has other DNA sequences that encode this CDR3 too. The J gene is TRBJ1-1, the V gene TRBV4-1; a weak D match, TRBD1 (5 bases). V lost 0 bases and J lost 4, with 9 bases in between. CDR3 length equals 14 residues. CDR1 is MGHRA and CDR2 is YSYEKL in the germline V gene. CDR3 DNA: TGCGCCAGCAGCCAAGACGGCGGGGGCACTGAAGCTTTCTTT. It yields the protein CASSQDGGGTEAFF.

V is TRBV9 and J is TRBJ1-4, with TRBD1 as a possible D gene (5 bases). V was shortened by 0 bases and J by 7 bases, with 13 bases between the two germline ends. The germline CDR1 and CDR2 sequences are SGDLS and YYNGEE. The CDR3 has 15 residues. The CDR3 sequence: CASSVAPLGGEKLFF. The CDR3 nucleotides are TGTGCCAGCAGCGTAGCGCCCCTGGGGGGTGAAAAACTGTTTTTT.

This clone came up a few times. This chain connects TRBV4-1 to TRBJ1-1; no clear D. Trimming pared 0 bases from V and 3 bases from J, leaving 8 bases between. Germline V gene data show CDR1 as MGHRA and CDR2 as YSYEKL. The length of the CDR3 is 14 residues. CDR3 region: CASSQDLRYTEAFF. In DNA, the CDR3 is TGCGCCAGCAGCCAAGATCTGCGCTACACTGAAGCTTTCTTT.

The chain employs TRBV11-3 and TRBJ1-1; D possibly corresponds to TRBD1 (5 bases). V was shortened by 3 bases and J by 1 base, with 9 bases between the two germline ends. This CDR3 is 14 amino acids long. Germline assignment: CDR1 SGHNT and CDR2 YENEEA. The CDR3 DNA is TGTGCCAGCAGCTTGGGTACAGGGAACACTGAAGCTTTCTTT. It encodes CASSLGTGNTEAFF.